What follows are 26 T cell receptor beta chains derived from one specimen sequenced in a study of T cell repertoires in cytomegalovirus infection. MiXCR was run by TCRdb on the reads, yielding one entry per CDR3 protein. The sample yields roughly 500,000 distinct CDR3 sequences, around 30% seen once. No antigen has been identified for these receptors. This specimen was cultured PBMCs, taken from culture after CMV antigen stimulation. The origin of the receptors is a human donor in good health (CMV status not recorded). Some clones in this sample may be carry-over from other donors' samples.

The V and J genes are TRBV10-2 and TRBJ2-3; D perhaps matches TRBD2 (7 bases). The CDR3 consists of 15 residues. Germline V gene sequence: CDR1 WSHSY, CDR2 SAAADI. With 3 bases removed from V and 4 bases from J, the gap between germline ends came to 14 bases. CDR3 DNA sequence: TGCGCCAGCAGTGAAAGGCTAGGGGGGGCAGATACGCAGTATTTT. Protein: CASSERLGGADTQYF.

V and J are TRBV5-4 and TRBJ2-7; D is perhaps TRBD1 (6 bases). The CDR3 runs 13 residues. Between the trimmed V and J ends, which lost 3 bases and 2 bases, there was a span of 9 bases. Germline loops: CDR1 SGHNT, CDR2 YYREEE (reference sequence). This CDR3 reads CASSWDIAYEQYF. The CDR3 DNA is TGTGCCAGCAGCTGGGACATAGCCTACGAGCAGTACTTC.

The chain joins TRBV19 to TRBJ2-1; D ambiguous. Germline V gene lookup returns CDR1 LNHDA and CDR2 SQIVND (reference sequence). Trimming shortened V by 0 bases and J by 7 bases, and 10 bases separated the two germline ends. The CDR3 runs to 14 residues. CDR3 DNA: TGTGCCAGTAGTATAGAAGGCAGCTGGAATGAGCAGTTCTTC. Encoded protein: CASSIEGSWNEQFF.

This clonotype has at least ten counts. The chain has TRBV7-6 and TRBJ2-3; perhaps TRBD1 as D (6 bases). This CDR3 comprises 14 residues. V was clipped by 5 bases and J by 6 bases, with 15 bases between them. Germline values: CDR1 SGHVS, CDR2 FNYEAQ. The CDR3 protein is CASSPHRVPDTQYF. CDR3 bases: TGTGCCAGCAGCCCCCACAGGGTACCCGATACGCAGTATTTT.

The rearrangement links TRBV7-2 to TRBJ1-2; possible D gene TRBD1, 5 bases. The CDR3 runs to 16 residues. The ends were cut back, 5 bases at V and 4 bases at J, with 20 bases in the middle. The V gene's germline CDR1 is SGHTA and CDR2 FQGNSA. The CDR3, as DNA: TGTGCCAGCAGCCCCCATGGGGCAGGGCAGGCCTATGGCTACACCTTC. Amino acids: CASSPHGAGQAYGYTF.

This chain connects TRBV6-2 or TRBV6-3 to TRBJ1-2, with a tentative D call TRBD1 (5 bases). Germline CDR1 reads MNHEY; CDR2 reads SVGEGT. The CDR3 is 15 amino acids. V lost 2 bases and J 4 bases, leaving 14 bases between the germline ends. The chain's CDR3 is CASSYGQGSLYGYTF. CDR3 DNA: TGTGCCAGCAGTTACGGGCAGGGAAGCCTCTATGGCTACACCTTC.

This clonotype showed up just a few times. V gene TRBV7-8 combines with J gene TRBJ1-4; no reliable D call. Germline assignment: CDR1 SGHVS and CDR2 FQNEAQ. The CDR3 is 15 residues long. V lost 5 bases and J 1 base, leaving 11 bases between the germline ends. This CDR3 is CASSHRRQTNEKLFF. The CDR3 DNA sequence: TGTGCCAGCAGCCACCGTCGGCAAACTAATGAAAAACTGTTTTTT.

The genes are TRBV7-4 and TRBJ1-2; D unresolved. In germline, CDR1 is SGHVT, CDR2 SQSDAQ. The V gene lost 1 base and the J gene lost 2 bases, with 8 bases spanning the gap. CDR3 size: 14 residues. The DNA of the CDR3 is TGTGCCAGCAGCTTAGAAGTTGGAAACTATGGCTACACCTTC. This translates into CASSLEVGNYGYTF.

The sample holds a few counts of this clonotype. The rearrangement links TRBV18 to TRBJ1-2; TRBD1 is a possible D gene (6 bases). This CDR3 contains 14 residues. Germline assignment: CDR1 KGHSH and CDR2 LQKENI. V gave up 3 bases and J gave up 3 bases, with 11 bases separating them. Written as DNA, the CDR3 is TGTGCCAGCTCACCCCAGGGGCTGGACTATGGCTACACCTTC. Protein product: CASSPQGLDYGYTF.

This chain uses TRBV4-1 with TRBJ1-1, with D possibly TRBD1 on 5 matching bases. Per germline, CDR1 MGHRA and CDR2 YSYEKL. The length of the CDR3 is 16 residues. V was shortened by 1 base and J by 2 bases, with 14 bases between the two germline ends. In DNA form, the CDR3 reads TGCGCCAGCAGCCAAGGCCCGGGGCTGATAAACACTGAAGCTTTCTTT. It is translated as CASSQGPGLINTEAFF.

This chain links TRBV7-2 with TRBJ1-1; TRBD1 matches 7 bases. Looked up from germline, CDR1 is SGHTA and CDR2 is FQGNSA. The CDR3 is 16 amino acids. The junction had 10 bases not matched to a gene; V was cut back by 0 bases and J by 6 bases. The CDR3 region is CASSLAPGGRNAEAFF. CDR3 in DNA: TGTGCCAGCAGCTTAGCGCCAGGGGGGAGAAACGCTGAAGCTTTCTTT.

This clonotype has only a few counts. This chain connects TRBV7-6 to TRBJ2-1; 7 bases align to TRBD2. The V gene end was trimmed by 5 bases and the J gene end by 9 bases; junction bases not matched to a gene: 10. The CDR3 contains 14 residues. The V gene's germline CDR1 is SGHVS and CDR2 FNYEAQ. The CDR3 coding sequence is TGTGCCAGCAGCAGTGTGGGAGGGTGGGGTGAGCAGTTCTTC. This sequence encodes CASSSVGGWGEQFF.

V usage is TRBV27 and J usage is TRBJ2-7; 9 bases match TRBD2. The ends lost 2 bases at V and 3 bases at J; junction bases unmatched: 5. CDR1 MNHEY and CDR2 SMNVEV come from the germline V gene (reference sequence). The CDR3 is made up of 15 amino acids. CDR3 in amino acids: CASSLRGGRDYEQYV. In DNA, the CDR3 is TGTGCCAGCAGTTTACGAGGCGGGAGGGACTACGAGCAGTACGTC.

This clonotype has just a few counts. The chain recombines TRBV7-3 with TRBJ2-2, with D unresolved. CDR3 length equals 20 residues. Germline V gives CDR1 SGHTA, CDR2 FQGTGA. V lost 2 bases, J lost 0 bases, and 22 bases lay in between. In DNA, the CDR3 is TGTGCCAGCAGCTTATGGCGCACCTCCCGAGTTGATTCGAACACCGGGGAGCTGTTTTTT. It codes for CASSLWRTSRVDSNTGELFF.

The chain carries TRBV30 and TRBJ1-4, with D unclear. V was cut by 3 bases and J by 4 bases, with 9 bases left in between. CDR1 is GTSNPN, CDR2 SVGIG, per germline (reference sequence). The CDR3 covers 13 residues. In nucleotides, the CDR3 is TGTGCCTGGAGGGAGAGAATTAATGAAAAACTGTTTTTT. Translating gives CAWRERINEKLFF.

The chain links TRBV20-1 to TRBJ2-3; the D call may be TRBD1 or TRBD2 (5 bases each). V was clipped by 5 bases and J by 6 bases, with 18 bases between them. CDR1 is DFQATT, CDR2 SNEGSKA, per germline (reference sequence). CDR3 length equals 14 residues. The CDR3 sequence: CSAPGTFTGDTQYF. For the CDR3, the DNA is TGCAGTGCTCCCGGGACCTTCACGGGGGATACGCAGTATTTT.

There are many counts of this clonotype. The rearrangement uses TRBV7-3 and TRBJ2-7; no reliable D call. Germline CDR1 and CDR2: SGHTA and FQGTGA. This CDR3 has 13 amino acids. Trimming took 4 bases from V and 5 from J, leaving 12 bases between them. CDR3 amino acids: CASSYTAGDEQYF. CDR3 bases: TGTGCCAGCAGCTACACCGCAGGCGACGAGCAGTACTTC.

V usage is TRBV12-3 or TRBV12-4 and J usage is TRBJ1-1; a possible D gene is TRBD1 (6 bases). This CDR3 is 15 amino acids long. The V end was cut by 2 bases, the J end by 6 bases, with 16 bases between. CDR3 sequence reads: CASSLRGRPGAEAFF. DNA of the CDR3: TGTGCCAGCAGTTTAAGGGGACGCCCAGGGGCTGAAGCTTTCTTT.

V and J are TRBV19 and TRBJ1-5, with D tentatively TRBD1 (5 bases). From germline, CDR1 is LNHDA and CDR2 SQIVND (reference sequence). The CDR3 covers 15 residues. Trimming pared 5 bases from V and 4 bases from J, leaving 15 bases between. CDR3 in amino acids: CASSAPGRDNQPQHF. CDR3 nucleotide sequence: TGTGCCAGTAGTGCTCCGGGCAGGGATAATCAGCCCCAGCATTTT.

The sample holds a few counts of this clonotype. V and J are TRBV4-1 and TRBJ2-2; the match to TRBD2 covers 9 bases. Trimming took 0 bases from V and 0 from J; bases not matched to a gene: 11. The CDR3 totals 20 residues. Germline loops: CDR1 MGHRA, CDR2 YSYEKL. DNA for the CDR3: TGCGCCAGCAGCCAAGATTCCCCATATAGCGGGAGACCGAACACCGGGGAGCTGTTTTTT. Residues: CASSQDSPYSGRPNTGELFF.

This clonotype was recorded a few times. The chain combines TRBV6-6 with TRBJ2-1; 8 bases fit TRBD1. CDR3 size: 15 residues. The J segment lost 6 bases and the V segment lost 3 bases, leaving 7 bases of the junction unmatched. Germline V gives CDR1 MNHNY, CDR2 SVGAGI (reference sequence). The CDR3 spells CASSYPQGVSNEQFF. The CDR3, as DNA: TGTGCCAGCAGTTATCCACAGGGGGTGTCCAATGAGCAGTTCTTC.

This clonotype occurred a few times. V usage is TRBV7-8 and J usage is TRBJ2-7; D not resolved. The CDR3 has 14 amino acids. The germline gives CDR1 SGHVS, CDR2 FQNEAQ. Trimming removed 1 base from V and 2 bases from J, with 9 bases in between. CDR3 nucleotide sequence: TGTGCCAGCAGCTTAGAACGTGGGCCCTACGAGCAGTACGTC. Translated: CASSLERGPYEQYV.

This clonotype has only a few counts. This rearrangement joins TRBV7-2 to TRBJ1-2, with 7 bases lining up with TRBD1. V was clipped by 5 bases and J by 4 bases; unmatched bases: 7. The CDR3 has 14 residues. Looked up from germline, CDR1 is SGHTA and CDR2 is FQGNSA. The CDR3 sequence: CASSPGTALYGYTF. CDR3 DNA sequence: TGTGCCAGCAGCCCTGGGACAGCCCTCTATGGCTACACCTTC.

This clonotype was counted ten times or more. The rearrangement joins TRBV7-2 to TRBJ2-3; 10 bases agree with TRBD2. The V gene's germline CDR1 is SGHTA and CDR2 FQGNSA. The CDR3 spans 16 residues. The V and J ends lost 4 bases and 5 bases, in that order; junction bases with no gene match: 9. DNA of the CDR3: TGTGCCAGCAGCTCCGGCAGCGGGAGGGTCAAAGATACGCAGTATTTT. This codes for CASSSGSGRVKDTQYF.

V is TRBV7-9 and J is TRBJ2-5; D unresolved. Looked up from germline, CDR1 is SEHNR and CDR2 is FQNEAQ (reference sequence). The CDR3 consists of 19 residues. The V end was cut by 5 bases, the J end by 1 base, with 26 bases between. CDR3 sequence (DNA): TGTGCCAGCAGCCCGATCGGGTCTAATCTCCGAACCATCCAAGAGACCCAGTACTTC. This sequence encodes CASSPIGSNLRTIQETQYF.

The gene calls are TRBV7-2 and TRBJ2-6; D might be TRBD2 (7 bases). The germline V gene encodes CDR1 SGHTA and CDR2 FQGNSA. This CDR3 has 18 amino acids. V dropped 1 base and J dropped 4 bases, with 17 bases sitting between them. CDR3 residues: CASSLGGGGVPGANVLTF. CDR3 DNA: TGTGCCAGCAGCTTAGGGGGGGGCGGGGTGCCCGGGGCCAACGTCCTGACTTTC. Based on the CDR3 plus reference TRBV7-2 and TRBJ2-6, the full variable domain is GAGVSQSPSNKVTEKGKDVELRCDPISGHTALYWYRQSLGQGLEFLIYFQGNSAPDKSGLPSDRFSAERTGGSVSTLTIQRTQQEDSAVYLCASSLGGGGVPGANVLTFGAGSRLTVL.